The next 29 T cell receptor beta chains were all read from a single sample in a study of blood T cell repertoires in COVID-19. The repertoire was sequenced with immunoSEQ multiplex PCR; TCRdb's copy has only in-frame clones and lacks some. Among about 60,000 clones listed, around 88% were seen once. Sequenced input: peripheral blood. These receptors were obtained from a man between 60 and 70 years old with acute or convalescent COVID-19.

This chain joins TRBV7-9 and TRBJ1-4; TRBD1 matches 7 bases. Unmatched junction bases numbered 11, after V lost 4 bases and J lost 0 bases. The CDR3 loop spans 18 amino acids. Germline lookup yields CDR1 SEHNR and CDR2 FQNEAQ (reference sequence). The CDR3 DNA sequence: TGTGCCAGCAGCTCATTGACAGGGCCCTTAGCAACTAATGAAAAACTGTTTTTT. This encodes CASSSLTGPLATNEKLFF.

The V gene is TRBV5-4, the J gene TRBJ2-7, with 7 bases that match TRBD1. CDR3 length equals 14 residues. CDR1 and CDR2 from the germline V gene are SGHNT and YYREEE (reference sequence). J lost 4 bases, V lost 2 bases, and 6 bases had no gene match. The CDR3 region is CASSFGTASYEQYF. The CDR3 region has the DNA TGTGCCAGCAGCTTTGGGACAGCGAGTTACGAGCAGTACTTC.

This clone was seen a single time. CDR3 loop: CASKRPGVYEQYF. In nucleotides, the CDR3 is TGTGCCAGCAAGAGGCCGGGTGTCTACGAGCAGTACTTC. The chain recombines TRBV6-5 with TRBJ2-7; D not certain. The V end lost 7 bases, the J end lost 3 bases, and 13 bases lay between the germline ends. The V gene's germline CDR1 is MNHEY and CDR2 SVGAGI. CDR3 length: 13 residues.

This chain connects TRBV5-1 to TRBJ2-7; a weak D match, TRBD2 (5 bases). Germline V gives CDR1 SGHRS, CDR2 YFSETQ. The V end was cut by 1 base, the J end by 7 bases, with 9 bases between. There are 12 residues in the CDR3. The chain's CDR3 is CASSLLGREQYF. The CDR3 DNA is TGCGCCAGCAGCTTGCTAGGGAGAGAGCAGTACTTC.

The V call is TRBV7-2, the J call TRBJ2-1; 11 bases fit TRBD2. V shed 5 bases and J 5 bases; nucleotides not matched to a gene: 2. The CDR3 runs to 14 residues. Germline loops: CDR1 SGHTA, CDR2 FQGNSA. The CDR3 region has the DNA TGTGCCAGCAGCATGGGACTAGCGGACAATGAGCAGTTCTTC. Residues: CASSMGLADNEQFF.

The CDR3 DNA reads TGTGCCAGCAGCTCGGCGGGTTACGAGCAGTACTTC. Translation: CASSSAGYEQYF. The chain uses TRBV27 and TRBJ2-7; tentative D call: TRBD2 (5 bases). Germline V gives CDR1 MNHEY, CDR2 SMNVEV (reference sequence). The V end lost 6 bases, the J end lost 4 bases, and 10 bases lay between the germline ends. This CDR3 contains 12 residues.

This clone was observed a few times. The chain links TRBV19 to TRBJ2-5; 7 bases are a match to TRBD2. Germline assignment: CDR1 LNHDA and CDR2 SQIVND (reference sequence). The length of the CDR3 is 16 residues. The V gene end was trimmed by 2 bases and the J gene end by 2 bases; junction bases not matched to a gene: 8. CDR3 amino acids: CASSIMASGGQETQYF. The CDR3 DNA sequence: TGTGCCAGTAGTATAATGGCTAGCGGAGGACAAGAGACCCAGTACTTC.

The rearrangement uses TRBV2 and TRBJ2-3; D not resolved. Trimming shortened V by 7 bases and J by 6 bases, and 14 bases separated the two germline ends. Per the germline V gene, CDR1 is SNHLY and CDR2 is FYNNEI. The CDR3 is 13 amino acids. The CDR3 DNA reads as TGTGCCAGCAATGCGGCTAGTTGGGATACGCAGTATTTT. As protein: CASNAASWDTQYF.

This chain uses TRBV9 with TRBJ2-2, with 7 bases lining up with TRBD1. From germline, CDR1 is SGDLS and CDR2 YYNGEE. The CDR3 extends over 16 amino acids. V trimming: 2 bases; J trimming: 4 bases; junction bases outside the gene matches: 8. CDR3 sequence: CASSVRGLAGTGELFF. The CDR3 nucleotides are TGTGCCAGCAGCGTTAGGGGGCTGGCGGGCACCGGGGAGCTGTTTTTT.

The chain recombines TRBV4-1 with TRBJ2-5, with 11 bases lining up with TRBD2. The CDR3 is 16 residues long. V lost 1 base to trimming and J lost 1 base; unmatched junction nucleotides: 2. In germline, CDR1 is MGHRA, CDR2 YSYEKL. In nucleotides, the CDR3 is TGCGCCAGCAGCCAAGCCGGGACTAGCGGCCAAGAGACCCAGTACTTC. Residues: CASSQAGTSGQETQYF.

The table lists this clone with a count of one. The chain couples TRBV5-1 to TRBJ1-3; TRBD1 agrees at 7 bases. CDR1 is SGHRS and CDR2 is YFSETQ in the germline V gene. The CDR3 contains 16 residues. J gave up 0 bases and V 0 bases, and 3 bases lay outside the gene matches. This chain's CDR3 is CASSLAGQFSGNTIYF. The DNA for the CDR3 is TGCGCCAGCAGCTTGGCGGGACAGTTCTCTGGAAACACCATATATTTT.

This sequence joins TRBV6-5 and TRBJ1-1, with TRBD1 matching 8 bases. The CDR3 runs 14 residues. CDR1 is MNHEY and CDR2 is SVGAGI in the germline V gene. V lost 8 bases, J lost 7 bases, and 12 bases stayed unmatched. CDR3 coding DNA: TGTGCCAGCGGGAGGGGGGACAGGCCTGGTGAAGCTTTCTTT. It is translated as CASGRGDRPGEAFF.

In its sample, this clone was seen a few times. The chain recombines TRBV6-5 with TRBJ1-5; D is unclear. Trimming pared 2 bases from V and 3 bases from J, leaving 8 bases between. The germline V gene encodes CDR1 MNHEY and CDR2 SVGAGI. This CDR3 has 14 amino acids. The CDR3 reads CASSYQAFNQPQHF. In DNA, the CDR3 is TGTGCCAGCAGTTACCAGGCATTCAATCAGCCCCAGCATTTT.

This clone has just one count. The rearrangement joins TRBV9 to TRBJ2-7; D is possibly TRBD1 (5 bases). CDR1 and CDR2 (germline): SGDLS, YYNGEE. Trimming took 4 bases from V and 1 from J, leaving 12 bases between them. This CDR3 comprises 14 residues. The CDR3 DNA is TGTGCCAGCAGCCGCGGAACAGGATCCTACGAGCAGTACTTC. The encoded protein is CASSRGTGSYEQYF.

The V and J genes are TRBV7-3 and TRBJ1-2; D gene ambiguous. V lost 5 bases, J lost 4 bases, and 11 bases lay in between. This CDR3 is built from 13 residues. Per germline, CDR1 SGHTA and CDR2 FQGTGA. CDR3 nucleotides: TGTGCCAGCAGCCCCACTCCTAGCTATGGCTACACCTTC. It specifies CASSPTPSYGYTF.

This sequence joins TRBV4-2 and TRBJ2-5, with 11 bases fitting TRBD2. From germline, CDR1 is LGHNA and CDR2 YNFKEQ. After removal of 4 bases from V and 1 base from J, the junction contained 5 bases not matched to a gene. The CDR3 consists of 16 residues. CDR3 in DNA: TGTGCCAGCAGCCGTGGGACTAGCGGAGCCCAAGAGACCCAGTACTTC. Translated, it gives CASSRGTSGAQETQYF.

The gene calls are TRBV18 and TRBJ1-2; TRBD1 aligns across 11 bases. CDR1 is KGHSH and CDR2 is LQKENI in the germline V gene. J gave up 0 bases and V 2 bases, and 5 bases lay outside the gene matches. The length of the CDR3 is 17 residues. The DNA of the CDR3 is TGTGCCAGCTCACCAAAGGGACAGGGGGGAGCTAACTATGGCTACACCTTC. Protein sequence: CASSPKGQGGANYGYTF.

This sequence joins TRBV6-1 and TRBJ1-2, with unresolved D. From germline, CDR1 is MNHNS and CDR2 SASEGT. The CDR3 consists of 13 residues. The V end was cut by 2 bases, the J end by 3 bases, with 7 bases between. The CDR3 nucleotides are TGTGCCAGCAGTGAAACCAGATACTATGGCTACACCTTC. Protein: CASSETRYYGYTF.

The genes are TRBV9 and TRBJ2-3, with D possibly being TRBD2 (5 bases). V shed 0 bases and J shed 5 bases, with 16 bases lying between them. The length of the CDR3 is 16 residues. CDR1 SGDLS and CDR2 YYNGEE come from the germline V gene. CDR3 amino acids: CASSVGFLTSGDTQYF. The CDR3 DNA reads TGTGCCAGCAGCGTAGGATTCCTTACTAGTGGAGATACGCAGTATTTT.

CDR3 amino acids: CASSLGGQGGQHF. DNA for the CDR3: TGTGCCAGCAGCTTAGGCGGACAGGGCGGCCAGCATTTT. This rearrangement joins TRBV7-9 to TRBJ1-5, with 8 bases lining up with TRBD1. The CDR3 is 13 amino acids. Per the germline V gene, CDR1 is SEHNR and CDR2 is FQNEAQ (reference sequence). With 1 base clipped from V and 12 bases from J, the junction kept 5 bases outside the gene matches.

The V gene is TRBV30, the J gene TRBJ1-1; no clear D. Trimming pared 6 bases from V and 0 bases from J, leaving 8 bases between. This CDR3 comprises 12 residues. Looked up from germline, CDR1 is GTSNPN and CDR2 is SVGIG (reference sequence). In DNA, the CDR3 is TGTGCCTGCAGTTCAATGAACACTGAAGCTTTCTTT. Translated: CACSSMNTEAFF.

The rearrangement links TRBV10-3 to TRBJ2-1; 7 bases are shared with TRBD2. J gave up 0 bases and V 3 bases, and 5 bases lay outside the gene matches. Germline V lookup: CDR1 ENHRY, CDR2 SYGVKD. The CDR3 has 16 residues. Written as DNA, the CDR3 is TGTGCCATCAGTGAAACGCGGGGGAGCTCCTACAATGAGCAGTTCTTC. This sequence encodes CAISETRGSSYNEQFF.

The chain couples TRBV19 to TRBJ2-7; 9 bases line up with TRBD2. Trimming cost V 5 bases and J 4 bases; bases outside gene matches: 6. CDR1 and CDR2 from the germline V gene are LNHDA and SQIVND (reference sequence). CDR3 length equals 14 residues. CDR3: CASSFSGGVYEQYF. CDR3 coding DNA: TGTGCCAGTAGTTTTAGCGGGGGCGTTTACGAGCAGTACTTC. Based on the CDR3 plus reference TRBV19 and TRBJ2-7, the full variable domain is DGGITQSPKYLFRKEGQNVTLSCEQNLNHDAMYWYRQDPGQGLRLIYYSQIVNDFQKGDIAEGYSVSREKKESFPLTVTSAQKNPTAFYLCASSFSGGVYEQYFGPGTRLTVT.

The chain recombines TRBV5-1 with TRBJ1-5; no firm D call. The germline V and J ends were trimmed by 1 base and 7 bases, with 15 bases remaining between them. The germline V gene encodes CDR1 SGHRS and CDR2 YFSETQ. This CDR3 comprises 15 residues. CDR3 sequence: CASSLSPGSVQPQHF. Here the CDR3 DNA reads TGCGCCAGCAGCTTGTCCCCGGGATCAGTGCAGCCCCAGCATTTT.

This clone appeared a single time. This rearrangement joins TRBV18 to TRBJ1-6; D gene unclear. V was shortened by 3 bases and J by 9 bases, with 18 bases between the two germline ends. CDR1 and CDR2 from the germline V gene are KGHSH and LQKENI. CDR3 length: 16 amino acids. The CDR3 region has the DNA TGTGCCAGCTCACCTACTGGAGGTTCTCCGGGTTCACCCCTCCACTTT. Encoded protein: CASSPTGGSPGSPLHF. Looking up the rest from reference TRBV18 and TRBJ1-6 gives the full variable domain: NAGVMQNPRHLVRRRGQEARLRCSPMKGHSHVYWYRQLPEEGLKFMVYLQKENIIDESGMPKERFSAEFPKEGPSILRIQQVVRGDSAAYFCASSPTGGSPGSPLHFGNGTRLTVT.

This clone was counted once. V is TRBV4-1 and J is TRBJ2-3; no firm D call. CDR3 length equals 18 residues. The ends were cut back, 3 bases at V and 4 bases at J, with 23 bases in the middle. Germline V gene data show CDR1 as MGHRA and CDR2 as YSYEKL. The CDR3 region is CASSQPTSARPLADTQYF. The CDR3 coding sequence is TGCGCCAGCAGCCAGCCAACTTCCGCGCGCCCATTAGCAGATACGCAGTATTTT.

This chain uses TRBV15 with TRBJ1-5; D is unclear. V shed 8 bases and J shed 0 bases, with 8 bases lying between them. CDR1 and CDR2 (germline): LNHNV, YYDKDF (reference sequence). The CDR3 is 13 amino acids. In nucleotides, the CDR3 is TGTGCCACCCAGGCCGATAGCAATCAGCCCCAGCATTTT. As protein: CATQADSNQPQHF.

The chain is built from TRBV18 and TRBJ2-5; 7 bases line up with TRBD2. The CDR3 contains 17 residues. Trimming cost V 3 bases and J 1 base; bases outside gene matches: 11. Per the germline V gene, CDR1 is KGHSH and CDR2 is LQKENI. The CDR3 region has the DNA TGTGCCAGCTCACCCCCAGCGGGGATGCGGTCCCAAGAGACCCAGTACTTC. It encodes CASSPPAGMRSQETQYF.

The chain links TRBV10-1 to TRBJ2-3; 8 bases map to TRBD1. Germline V gene lookup returns CDR1 WNHNN and CDR2 SYGVQD (reference sequence). V lost 5 bases and J lost 0; bases outside the gene matches: 7. This CDR3 is 16 amino acids long. The CDR3 nucleotides read TGCGCCAGCAGTTTCTTAGGACAGGGAAGCACAGATACGCAGTATTTT. This encodes CASSFLGQGSTDTQYF.